The 11 T cell receptor beta chains below were found in one sample sequenced in a study of cytomegalovirus exposure and HLA in healthy donors. The PCR used 60 Vbeta and 13 Jbeta primers. The table came from immunoSEQ multiplex PCR; TCRdb's copy has only in-frame clones and leaves some out. The data hold under 200,000 clones, with approximately 80% observed a single time. The sequenced sample was PBMCs. The receptors come from a woman aged 45-65 years in good health and CMV-seronegative.

The chain employs TRBV5-1 and TRBJ2-5; tentatively, D is TRBD1 (6 bases). Judging by the DNA end, TRBJ2-7 fits better; the J call may be wrong. Germline-derived CDR1 and CDR2 are SGHRS and YFSETQ. The CDR3 contains 15 residues. The CDR3 is CASSLENRVEGEQYF. The CDR3 DNA sequence: TGCGCCAGCAGTCTGGAGAACAGGGTAGAGGGCGAGCAGTACTTC.

The gene calls are TRBV11-3 and TRBJ2-3; the D gene is possibly TRBD1 (5 bases). Trimming shortened V by 3 bases and J by 1 base, and 8 bases separated the two germline ends. Germline loops: CDR1 SGHNT, CDR2 YENEEA. The CDR3 consists of 14 residues. CDR3 in amino acids: CASSFGRGTDTQYF. The CDR3 bases are TGTGCCAGCAGCTTTGGCAGGGGCACAGATACGCAGTATTTT.

The chain uses TRBV27 and TRBJ2-7, with 10 bases fitting TRBD2. Germline CDR1 MNHEY, CDR2 SMNVEV (reference sequence). Losses at the gene ends were 5 bases for V and 0 bases for J; bases not matched to a gene: 4. The CDR3 sequence is 15 residues long. The CDR3 DNA reads as TGTGCCAGCAGTCCTAGCGGGGGAAGCTCCTACGAGCAGTACTTC. Its translation is CASSPSGGSSYEQYF.

The chain has TRBV11-2 and TRBJ1-1; no definite D call. This CDR3 region has 16 residues. In germline, CDR1 is SGHAT, CDR2 FQNNGV. The germline V and J ends were trimmed by 7 bases and 5 bases, with 23 bases remaining between them. The CDR3 is CASTARARLSKTEAFF. The CDR3 nucleotides are TGTGCCAGCACCGCTCGCGCCCGTCTAAGCAAAACTGAAGCTTTCTTT.

The chain employs TRBV28 and TRBJ2-3; D is possibly TRBD1 (6 bases). The CDR3 consists of 13 residues. Germline V CDR1 and CDR2: MDHEN, SYDVKM. With 10 bases removed from V and 2 bases from J, the gap between germline ends came to 13 bases. CDR3 bases: TGTGCCATCAGGGGCAGGGTCACAGATACGCAGTATTTT. It specifies CAIRGRVTDTQYF.

To note about this clone: Other DNA sequences in this sample translate to the same CDR3. The V call is TRBV5-1, the J call TRBJ2-2; 8 positions match TRBD2. Germline CDR1 and CDR2: SGHRS and YFSETQ. The junction had 1 base not matched to a gene; V was cut back by 0 bases and J by 3 bases. The CDR3 is made up of 15 amino acids. CDR3 region: CASSLGAGDTGELFF. DNA of the CDR3: TGCGCCAGCAGCTTGGGAGCGGGAGACACCGGGGAGCTGTTTTTT.

The V and J genes are TRBV7-3 and TRBJ2-5, with D perhaps TRBD2 (6 bases). V lost 2 bases to trimming and J lost 4 bases, with 11 bases between them. The CDR3 spans 14 residues. Looked up from germline, CDR1 is SGHTA and CDR2 is FQGTGA. The CDR3 spells CASSLGGSAETQYF. The DNA for the CDR3 is TGTGCCAGCAGCTTAGGGGGGAGCGCAGAGACCCAGTACTTC. Full variable domain (rest looked up from reference TRBV7-3 and TRBJ2-5): GAGVSQTPSNKVTEKGKYVELRCDPISGHTALYWYRQSLGQGPEFLIYFQGTGAADDSGLPNDRFFAVRPEGSVSTLKIQRTERGDSAVYLCASSLGGSAETQYFGPGTRLLVL.

This clone was picked up one time. The chain couples TRBV6-5 to TRBJ2-5; tentative D call: TRBD1 (6 bases). The V end lost 0 bases, the J end lost 5 bases, and 13 bases lay between the germline ends. The germline V gene encodes CDR1 MNHEY and CDR2 SVGAGI. The CDR3 consists of 15 residues. The CDR3 protein is CASSYSWGRLETQYF. The CDR3 nucleotides read TGTGCCAGCAGTTACTCCTGGGGGCGCCTCGAGACCCAGTACTTC.

The rearrangement links TRBV7-3 to TRBJ2-5; 9 positions match TRBD2. Looked up from germline, CDR1 is SGHTA and CDR2 is FQGTGA. Germline trimming cut 6 bases from V and 2 bases from J; bases unmatched to any gene: 7. This CDR3 contains 15 residues. The CDR3 bases are TGTGCCAGCAGGGGACCGGGACTAGCACAAGAGACCCAGTACTTC. Its translation is CASRGPGLAQETQYF. The full variable domain, in which reference TRBV7-3 and TRBJ2-5 provide the parts outside the CDR3, is GAGVSQTPSNKVTEKGKYVELRCDPISGHTALYWYRQSLGQGPEFLIYFQGTGAADDSGLPNDRFFAVRPEGSVSTLKIQRTERGDSAVYLCASRGPGLAQETQYFGPGTRLLVL.

The rearrangement joins TRBV10-2 to TRBJ2-7, with D tentatively TRBD2 (6 bases). Trimming took off 6 bases at V and 0 bases at J, with 12 bases between the two ends. CDR3 length: 14 amino acids. Germline CDR1 reads WSHSY; CDR2 reads SAAADI. This chain's CDR3 is CASRPGLSSYEQYF. CDR3 DNA: TGCGCCAGCAGGCCGGGACTTAGCTCCTACGAGCAGTACTTC.

CDR3 loop: CASSLIAEFYEQYF. Here the CDR3 DNA reads TGTGCCAGCAGCTTAATAGCGGAATTCTACGAGCAGTACTTC. The chain is built from TRBV11-2 and TRBJ2-7; maybe TRBD2 (6 bases). The CDR3 consists of 14 residues. Trimming took off 2 bases at V and 3 bases at J, with 11 bases between the two ends. Germline values: CDR1 SGHAT, CDR2 FQNNGV.